Shown below are 23 T cell receptor beta chains from a single sample sequenced in a study of T cell responses to AZD1222 COVID-19 vaccine. TCRdb's copy holds only in-frame clones and misses some; the assay was immunoSEQ multiplex PCR. The sample yields approximately 81,000 clones, 90% to 95% seen once. This specimen was peripheral blood, taken on day 0 of MenACWY control vaccination. These receptors came from an adult in good health.

The rearrangement links TRBV5-6 to TRBJ1-1; D gene unclear. This CDR3 has 13 amino acids. With 2 bases removed from V and 7 bases from J, the gap between germline ends came to 12 bases. The V gene's germline CDR1 is SGHDT and CDR2 YYEEEE. In nucleotides, the CDR3 is TGTGCCAGCAGCTTAGGAGGGAACCTTGAAGCTTTCTTT. This sequence encodes CASSLGGNLEAFF.

In this sample, this clone turned up a few times. V is TRBV10-2 and J is TRBJ1-1; D remains ambiguous. V shed 2 bases and J shed 1 base, with 5 bases lying between them. The germline V gene has CDR1 WSHSY and CDR2 SAAADI. The CDR3 totals 13 residues. The CDR3 DNA reads TGCGCCAGCAGTGAGCCGGGGAACACTGAAGCTTTCTTT. As protein: CASSEPGNTEAFF.

This sequence joins TRBV2 and TRBJ1-1; a possible D gene is TRBD1 (5 bases). The CDR3 totals 12 residues. The V gene lost 6 bases and the J gene lost 7 bases, with 12 bases spanning the gap. Germline CDR1 reads SNHLY; CDR2 reads FYNNEI. CDR3 sequence: CASSQGRIEAFF. In DNA form, the CDR3 reads TGTGCCAGCAGCCAGGGAAGGATTGAAGCTTTCTTT.

The CDR3 region has the DNA TGTGCCAGCAGCTCGCAGCATAACAGGGGTATGCAGTACTTC. Translation gives CASSSQHNRGMQYF. The chain links TRBV5-4 to TRBJ2-7; 7 bases line up with TRBD1. CDR3 length equals 14 residues. The ends lost 3 bases at V and 9 bases at J; junction bases unmatched: 12. The germline CDR1 and CDR2 sequences are SGHNT and YYREEE (reference sequence).

This clone was picked up one time. This chain joins TRBV14 and TRBJ2-1; possibly TRBD1 or TRBD2 for D (6 bases each). Trimming left V 2 bases short and J 8 bases short, with 22 bases between. The germline V gene encodes CDR1 SGHDN and CDR2 FVKESK. The CDR3 sequence is 17 residues long. CDR3 nucleotide sequence: TGTGCCAGCAGCCAAAAAAGGGGGGAGCAGTGGGGAGATGAGCAGTTCTTC. Translating it yields CASSQKRGEQWGDEQFF.

The genes are TRBV7-2 and TRBJ2-1; 11 bases agree with TRBD2. Germline lookup yields CDR1 SGHTA and CDR2 FQGNSA. After removal of 5 bases from V and 7 bases from J, the junction contained 10 bases not matched to a gene. The CDR3 is 16 residues long. The CDR3 DNA reads TGTGCCAGCAGCCCAACTCCACTAGCGGGAGTAAATGAGCAGTTCTTC. As protein: CASSPTPLAGVNEQFF.

In this sample, this clone turned up a few times. J is TRBJ1-1 and V is TRBV14; D is unclear. V lost 6 bases and J lost 1, with 12 bases in between. CDR1 is SGHDN and CDR2 is FVKESK in the germline V gene. The CDR3 contains 14 residues. The CDR3 region has the DNA TGTGCCAGCAGGCCCCTCCGAGAGAACACTGAAGCTTTCTTT. Its translation is CASRPLRENTEAFF.

The CDR3 coding sequence is TGTGCCAGCAGTCCCATAGCGGGAGGGCCGATTTATGAGCAGTTCTTC. As protein: CASSPIAGGPIYEQFF. The J gene is TRBJ2-1, the V gene TRBV9; 11 nucleotides match TRBD2. Germline lookup yields CDR1 SGDLS and CDR2 YYNGEE. This CDR3 region has 16 residues. Trimming at V came to 5 bases and at J to 8 bases, leaving 12 bases not matched to a gene.

The genes are TRBV19 and TRBJ1-4; maybe TRBD1 (5 bases). The germline V gene has CDR1 LNHDA and CDR2 SQIVND (reference sequence). Trimming pared 5 bases from V and 4 bases from J, leaving 14 bases between. This CDR3 contains 15 residues. CDR3 in DNA: TGTGCCAGTAGTCCATGGGACGGCTTTAATGAAAAACTGTTTTTT. Its protein product is CASSPWDGFNEKLFF.

The rearrangement links TRBV9 to TRBJ1-4, with unresolved D. The germline V and J ends were trimmed by 1 base and 0 bases, with 4 bases remaining between them. Germline lookup yields CDR1 SGDLS and CDR2 YYNGEE. CDR3 length: 14 residues. The CDR3, as DNA: TGTGCCAGCAGCGTAACGTCAACTAATGAAAAACTGTTTTTT. Encoded protein: CASSVTSTNEKLFF.

The chain is built from TRBV6-5 and TRBJ2-2; no firm D call. Trimming removed 5 bases at V and 1 base at J, with 8 bases between. The CDR3 loop spans 14 amino acids. Per germline, CDR1 MNHEY and CDR2 SVGAGI. CDR3 in amino acids: CASSPRQNTGELFF. In nucleotides, the CDR3 is TGTGCCAGCAGTCCCCGACAGAACACCGGGGAGCTGTTTTTT.

This clone was detected only once. CDR3 sequence: CAWSLAVEQPQHF. The CDR3 DNA reads as TGTGCCTGGAGTCTGGCAGTGGAACAGCCCCAGCATTTT. The gene calls are TRBV30 and TRBJ1-5; D unresolved. Between the trimmed V and J ends, which lost 2 bases and 7 bases, there was a span of 12 bases. The CDR3 is 13 amino acids. Germline values: CDR1 GTSNPN, CDR2 SVGIG (reference sequence).

This chain uses TRBV10-2 with TRBJ2-3; no clear D. The V gene's germline CDR1 is WSHSY and CDR2 SAAADI. Trimming took 7 bases from V and 3 from J, leaving 8 bases between them. The CDR3 consists of 12 residues. DNA for the CDR3: TGCGCCAGCAAAGGTGTGACAGATACGCAGTATTTT. It encodes CASKGVTDTQYF.

The genes are TRBV5-1 and TRBJ1-1; D remains ambiguous. V gave up 4 bases and J gave up 4 bases, with 17 bases separating them. This CDR3 spans 15 amino acids. CDR1 SGHRS and CDR2 YFSETQ come from the germline V gene. CDR3 sequence reads: CASSHVPGLVTEAFF. In DNA, the CDR3 is TGCGCCAGCAGCCACGTGCCGGGTTTGGTCACTGAAGCTTTCTTT.

The chain combines TRBV28 with TRBJ1-2; TRBD1 is a possible D gene (6 bases). The CDR3 runs 13 residues. V lost 5 bases and J 8 bases, leaving 15 bases between the germline ends. Per germline, CDR1 MDHEN and CDR2 SYDVKM. In DNA, the CDR3 is TGTGCCAGCAGTCTCCTACAGGGAATCGGCTACACCTTC. The encoded protein is CASSLLQGIGYTF.

The chain recombines TRBV7-2 with TRBJ2-4, with D unclear. The CDR3 is 18 amino acids. Germline values: CDR1 SGHTA, CDR2 FQGNSA. V lost 1 base, J lost 0 bases, and 16 bases lay in between. CDR3 region: CASSLGRKAVLAKNIQYF. The CDR3 DNA follows: TGTGCCAGCAGCTTAGGGAGAAAAGCAGTGCTAGCCAAAAACATTCAGTACTTC.

The chain carries TRBV19 and TRBJ2-2; 8 positions match TRBD1. The V gene's germline CDR1 is LNHDA and CDR2 SQIVND (reference sequence). This CDR3 has 15 residues. V lost 5 bases to trimming and J lost 4 bases; unmatched junction nucleotides: 6. CDR3 in DNA: TGTGCCAGTAGTCCGAGACAGGGGACCACCGGGGAGCTGTTTTTT. This codes for CASSPRQGTTGELFF.

This chain connects TRBV9 to TRBJ2-7; D gene unclear. Per the germline V gene, CDR1 is SGDLS and CDR2 is YYNGEE. CDR3 size: 16 residues. V was clipped by 4 bases and J by 2 bases, with 19 bases between them. This CDR3 reads CASSPTATIVPYEQYF. CDR3 bases: TGTGCCAGCAGCCCGACCGCCACCATCGTTCCCTACGAGCAGTACTTC.

The chain couples TRBV5-1 to TRBJ2-2; D may be TRBD1 or TRBD2 (6 bases each). Germline-derived CDR1 and CDR2 are SGHRS and YFSETQ. V lost 0 bases and J lost 4, with 10 bases in between. The CDR3 sequence is 15 residues long. The CDR3 sequence is CASSLDGGLTGELFF. The CDR3, as DNA: TGCGCCAGCAGCTTGGACGGGGGCCTCACCGGGGAGCTGTTTTTT.

The chain couples TRBV27 to TRBJ2-7; D remains ambiguous. Germline CDR1 and CDR2: MNHEY and SMNVEV (reference sequence). The length of the CDR3 is 9 residues. V was clipped by 8 bases and J by 7 bases, with 6 bases between them. CDR3 in amino acids: CASGPEQYF. CDR3 nucleotide sequence: TGTGCCAGCGGACCGGAGCAGTACTTC.

The chain employs TRBV28 and TRBJ2-3; possibly TRBD2 for D (7 bases). In germline, CDR1 is MDHEN, CDR2 SYDVKM. The CDR3 has 18 amino acids. Trimming cost V 1 base and J 7 bases, with 24 bases left between them. Here the CDR3 reads CASSLSPLKGRGGNTQYF. The DNA for the CDR3 is TGTGCCAGCAGTTTATCCCCCCTCAAAGGGAGGGGGGGAAATACGCAGTATTTT.

This clone was recorded a few times. The chain recombines TRBV7-2 with TRBJ2-7; D uncertain. Germline-derived CDR1 and CDR2 are SGHTA and FQGNSA. The CDR3 is 13 residues long. V was shortened by 1 base and J by 5 bases, with 9 bases between the two germline ends. CDR3 DNA: TGTGCCAGCAGCTTAGGGAGTCGAGACGAGCAGTACTTC. Translating gives CASSLGSRDEQYF.

V gene TRBV6-2 or TRBV6-3 combines with J gene TRBJ1-2; 7 nucleotides agree with TRBD1. Germline loops: CDR1 MNHEY, CDR2 SVGEGT. This CDR3 spans 15 amino acids. The V and J ends lost 1 base and 5 bases, in that order; junction bases with no gene match: 7. The CDR3 is CASSYWMDRLYGYTF. The DNA of the CDR3 is TGTGCCAGCAGTTACTGGATGGACAGGCTGTATGGCTACACCTTC.